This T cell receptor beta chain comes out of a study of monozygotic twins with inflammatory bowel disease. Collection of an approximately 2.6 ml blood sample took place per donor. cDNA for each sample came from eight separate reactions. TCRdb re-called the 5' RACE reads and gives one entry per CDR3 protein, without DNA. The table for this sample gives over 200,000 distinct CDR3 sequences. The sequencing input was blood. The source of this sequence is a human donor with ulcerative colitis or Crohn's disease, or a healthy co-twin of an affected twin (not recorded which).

This CDR3 reads CASSQRGAVTQYF. V and J are TRBV23-1 and TRBJ2-5; absent DNA, TCRdb's TRBD1 call cannot be checked. TRBV23-1 is designated an ORF whose function remains uncertain. There are 13 residues in the CDR3.